The 20 T cell receptor beta chains given below trace back to one sample, sequenced in a study of CD8 T cells in Susac syndrome. Roughly 0.45 to 1 ug RNA was reverse transcribed with random hexamers. TCRdb fed the immunoSEQ multiplex PCR reads into MiXCR, producing one record per CDR3 protein. The sample carries about 200,000 distinct CDR3 sequences, 85% to 95% recorded once. Material: CD4+ T cells from PBMCs. All receptors come from a human donor in good health.

The rearrangement joins TRBV27 to TRBJ1-2; D may be TRBD1 (6 bases). The V gene's germline CDR1 is MNHEY and CDR2 SMNVEV (reference sequence). Trimming took 7 bases from V and 3 from J, leaving 15 bases between them. The CDR3 extends over 14 amino acids. CDR3: CASTPQGADYGYTF. The CDR3 nucleotides are TGTGCCAGCACCCCACAGGGTGCGGACTATGGCTACACCTTC.

The V and J genes are TRBV9 and TRBJ2-2; D unclear. The CDR3 spans 16 residues. Germline CDR1 and CDR2: SGDLS and YYNGEE. The V end lost 0 bases, the J end lost 0 bases, and 9 bases lay between the germline ends. This CDR3 is CASSVDYVPNTGELFF. The CDR3 nucleotides are TGTGCCAGCAGCGTAGATTACGTCCCGAACACCGGGGAGCTGTTTTTT.

This chain uses TRBV5-1 with TRBJ2-5, with D perhaps matching TRBD1 or TRBD2 (5 bases each). The CDR3 runs to 14 residues. Germline V gene sequence: CDR1 SGHRS, CDR2 YFSETQ. Trimming left V 3 bases short and J 5 bases short, with 14 bases between. CDR3 sequence reads: CASSWGVREETQYF. CDR3 bases: TGCGCCAGCAGCTGGGGCGTAAGGGAGGAGACCCAGTACTTC.

The V and J genes are TRBV24-1 and TRBJ2-1; a possible D gene is TRBD2 (5 bases). Germline CDR1 and CDR2: KGHDR and SFDVKD. V was shortened by 4 bases and J by 8 bases, with 11 bases between the two germline ends. The CDR3 runs 13 residues. The DNA for the CDR3 is TGTGCCACCAGTGACTCACACGGGGATGAGCAGTTCTTC. This codes for CATSDSHGDEQFF.

This clonotype was detected a few times. The J gene is TRBJ2-3, the V gene TRBV19; D unresolved. The CDR3 contains 13 residues. V was pared by 5 bases and J by 0 bases, with 6 bases between. Germline values: CDR1 LNHDA, CDR2 SQIVND (reference sequence). The CDR3 protein is CASSLGSTDTQYF. The CDR3 DNA sequence: TGTGCCAGTAGTTTGGGAAGCACAGATACGCAGTATTTT.

The chain recombines TRBV5-6 with TRBJ2-7, with 12 nucleotides matching TRBD1. CDR1 and CDR2 from the germline V gene are SGHDT and YYEEEE. Germline trimming cut 6 bases from V and 6 bases from J; bases unmatched to any gene: 16. The CDR3 contains 17 residues. CDR3 sequence: CASKKPRSGTGGAEQYF. DNA for the CDR3: TGTGCCAGCAAAAAGCCGAGATCCGGGACAGGGGGCGCCGAGCAGTACTTC.

This chain links TRBV11-2 with TRBJ2-2; 13 nucleotides agree with TRBD2. Germline V gene lookup returns CDR1 SGHAT and CDR2 FQNNGV. This CDR3 contains 17 residues. J was trimmed by 4 bases and V by 5 bases; bases with no gene match: 7. The CDR3 region is CASSRPGTSGVTGELFF. CDR3 DNA: TGTGCCAGCAGCCGTCCCGGGACTAGCGGGGTCACCGGGGAGCTGTTTTTT.

This chain joins TRBV6-1 and TRBJ1-1; perhaps TRBD1 as D (6 bases). CDR1 and CDR2 from the germline V gene are MNHNS and SASEGT. The CDR3 loop spans 19 amino acids. Between the trimmed V and J ends, which lost 6 bases and 0 bases, there was a span of 26 bases. The CDR3 DNA reads as TGTGCCAGCAGCTCCCCGCCATACACAGGGAGTCTTATGAACACTGAAGCTTTCTTT. It is translated as CASSSPPYTGSLMNTEAFF.

The V call is TRBV6-2 or TRBV6-3, the J call TRBJ2-3; 8 nucleotides match TRBD1. The CDR3 has 16 amino acids. Germline V CDR1 and CDR2: MNHEY, SVGEGT. The V and J ends lost 6 bases and 4 bases, in that order; junction bases with no gene match: 12. The CDR3 sequence: CASRPTGGSGPDTQYF. The CDR3 coding sequence is TGTGCCAGCAGGCCTACAGGGGGAAGTGGACCAGATACGCAGTATTTT.

V and J are TRBV12-3 or TRBV12-4 and TRBJ1-1; D gene ambiguous. This CDR3 is 13 amino acids long. The V and J ends lost 2 bases and 4 bases respectively, with 8 bases between them. The CDR3 sequence: CASSLLGSTEAFF. The CDR3 nucleotides are TGTGCCAGCAGTTTATTAGGGAGCACTGAAGCTTTCTTT.

Only one count was recorded for this clonotype. V gene TRBV18 combines with J gene TRBJ1-2, with D perhaps matching TRBD1 (5 bases). V gave up 3 bases and J gave up 3 bases, with 11 bases separating them. The germline CDR1 and CDR2 sequences are KGHSH and LQKENI. This CDR3 region has 14 residues. CDR3 region: CASSPLTDDYGYTF. CDR3 sequence (DNA): TGTGCCAGCTCACCGTTGACAGATGACTATGGCTACACCTTC.

This clonotype has a single count. The rearrangement joins TRBV12-3 or TRBV12-4 to TRBJ2-3; D gene uncertain. V lost 3 bases and J 3 bases, leaving 10 bases between the germline ends. CDR3 length: 14 amino acids. The CDR3 loop is CASSLQYMTDTQYF. CDR3 nucleotide sequence: TGTGCCAGCAGTTTGCAATACATGACAGATACGCAGTATTTT.

The gene calls are TRBV19 and TRBJ2-7, with TRBD1 identical over 7 bases. The CDR3 extends over 16 amino acids. The germline gives CDR1 LNHDA, CDR2 SQIVND (reference sequence). Losses at the gene ends were 5 bases for V and 2 bases for J; bases not matched to a gene: 12. This chain's CDR3 is CASSGIRDRVTYEQYF. The CDR3 DNA reads TGTGCCAGTAGTGGCATCAGAGACAGGGTCACCTACGAGCAGTACTTC.

This chain links TRBV29-1 with TRBJ2-1; no reliable D call. Germline V gene sequence: CDR1 SQVTM, CDR2 ANQGSEA. The V gene lost 3 bases and the J gene lost 8 bases, with 14 bases spanning the gap. The CDR3 loop spans 13 amino acids. The CDR3 region is CSVDRQVGDEQFF. CDR3 coding DNA: TGCAGCGTTGACCGGCAGGTTGGGGATGAGCAGTTCTTC.

The chain links TRBV6-5 to TRBJ2-5; D may correspond to TRBD1 or TRBD2 (5 bases each). CDR1 is MNHEY, CDR2 SVGAGI, per germline. Trimming shortened V by 2 bases and J by 1 base, and 8 bases separated the two germline ends. This CDR3 is built from 14 residues. CDR3 region: CASSYPGPQETQYF. CDR3 nucleotides: TGTGCCAGCAGTTACCCGGGACCCCAAGAGACCCAGTACTTC.

The CDR3 reads CASSPPNARDGEQFF. The CDR3 DNA reads as TGTGCCAGCAGTCCCCCCAATGCACGGGATGGTGAGCAGTTCTTC. The V gene is TRBV28, the J gene TRBJ2-1; tentative D call: TRBD2 (5 bases). The CDR3 is 15 amino acids. V was cut by 5 bases and J by 9 bases, with 20 bases left in between. CDR1 MDHEN and CDR2 SYDVKM come from the germline V gene.

This chain joins TRBV28 and TRBJ2-5; 9 bases map to TRBD1. CDR3 length equals 15 residues. The J segment lost 5 bases and the V segment lost 3 bases, leaving 7 bases of the junction unmatched. Germline V lookup: CDR1 MDHEN, CDR2 SYDVKM. CDR3 loop: CASSFSQGASETQYF. The CDR3 region has the DNA TGTGCCAGCAGTTTCTCACAGGGGGCGTCGGAGACCCAGTACTTC.

The chain joins TRBV7-2 to TRBJ2-1; maybe TRBD1 (5 bases). Germline values: CDR1 SGHTA, CDR2 FQGNSA. CDR3 size: 13 residues. The germline V and J ends were trimmed by 5 bases and 9 bases, with 14 bases remaining between them. This chain's CDR3 is CASSPQQGAEQFF. In DNA form, the CDR3 reads TGTGCCAGCAGCCCCCAGCAGGGTGCTGAGCAGTTCTTC. The full variable domain, rest sourced from reference TRBV7-2 and TRBJ2-1, is GAGVSQSPSNKVTEKGKDVELRCDPISGHTALYWYRQSLGQGLEFLIYFQGNSAPDKSGLPSDRFSAERTGGSVSTLTIQRTQQEDSAVYLCASSPQQGAEQFFGPGTRLTVL.

The rearrangement joins TRBV7-9 to TRBJ2-1; 13 bases fit TRBD2. Germline trimming cut 4 bases from V and 8 bases from J; bases unmatched to any gene: 8. This CDR3 is built from 16 residues. Per germline, CDR1 SEHNR and CDR2 FQNEAQ (reference sequence). CDR3 bases: TGTGCCAGCAGCTCGACTAGCGGGAGGACCTGGGATGAGCAGTTCTTC. Its protein product is CASSSTSGRTWDEQFF.

V and J are TRBV24-1 and TRBJ2-3; 8 positions match TRBD2. V lost 3 bases to trimming and J lost 8 bases; unmatched junction nucleotides: 9. This CDR3 is 15 amino acids long. CDR1 is KGHDR and CDR2 is SFDVKD in the germline V gene. CDR3 amino acids: CATSDPGGATGTQYF. In DNA, the CDR3 is TGTGCCACCAGTGATCCCGGGGGGGCGACCGGTACGCAGTATTTT.